A selection of T cell receptor beta chains follows, all from one sample in a study of immune evolution from preneoplasia to lung adenocarcinoma. Using immunoSEQ multiplex PCR, the repertoire was profiled, and TCRdb retains in-frame clones only, with some absent. The sample has around 7,500 clones, around 83% seen once; the top ten hold under 3%. Sequenced material: FFPE minimally invasive lung adenocarcinoma tissue. The receptor set was obtained from a person aged 70 to 80 with lung adenocarcinoma. CDR3s include the opening cysteine and the closing phenylalanine or tryptophan. Fields, in order: clone size, D gene, J gene, V gene, CDR3 protein, CDR3 DNA. D genes are given only for firm matches. Size is stated for part of the rows, as once, few or many counts, or as a class when the clone is expanded.

NA | TRBD1 | TRBJ1-1 | TRBV27 | CASSLTGPNTEAFF | TGTGCCAGCAGTCTGACAGGGCCTAACACTGAAGCTTTCTTT
NA | NA | TRBJ1-2 | TRBV6-1 | CASSESAGVVGGYTF | TGTGCCAGCAGTGAATCGGCAGGGGTAGTAGGTGGCTACACCTTC
NA | NA | TRBJ1-1 | TRBV29-1 | CSVEPGWVGTEAFF | TGCAGCGTTGAGCCAGGGTGGGTGGGCACTGAAGCTTTCTTT
NA | TRBD1 | TRBJ1-2 | TRBV10-3 | CAIRPDREADGYTF | TGTGCCATCAGACCAGACAGGGAGGCGGATGGCTACACCTTC
NA | NA | TRBJ2-1 | TRBV7-7 | CASSSRGGNEQFF | TGTGCTAGCAGCTCCAGGGGGGGGAATGAGCAGTTCTTC
NA | NA | TRBJ2-7 | TRBV5-1 | CASSSQLGASYEQYF | TGCGCCAGCAGCTCACAGTTAGGGGCCTCCTACGAGCAGTACTTC
NA | NA | TRBJ2-3 | TRBV5-8 | CASSLFRTDTQYF | TGTGCCAGCAGCTTGTTCAGGACGGATACGCAGTATTTT
NA | TRBD2 | TRBJ2-2 | TRBV5-1 | CASSFTGTSGGIGELFF | TGCGCCAGCAGCTTCACCGGGACTAGCGGGGGCATCGGGGAGCTGTTTTTT
NA | TRBD1 | TRBJ2-7 | TRBV30 | CAWSVTGGYQQYF | TGTGCCTGGAGTGTGACAGGGGGATACCAGCAGTACTTC
NA | NA | TRBJ2-7 | TRBV7-3 | CASSLTSASSEQYF | TGTGCCAGCAGCTTAACGTCGGCTAGCAGCGAGCAGTACTTC
NA | NA | TRBJ1-2 | TRBV28 | CASSLGVLDRGLLGRYGYTF | TGTGCCAGCAGTTTAGGTGTCCTCGACCGGGGTCTTCTGGGGCGCTATGGCTACACCTTC
NA | TRBD2 | TRBJ2-5 | TRBV6-1 | CASSEMAGVGTQYF | TGTGCCAGCAGTGAAATGGCGGGGGTTGGGACCCAGTACTTC
NA | NA | TRBJ1-1 | TRBV30 | CAWSVQGTEAFF | TGTGCCTGGAGTGTACAGGGCACTGAAGCTTTCTTT
NA | NA | TRBJ1-4 | TRBV7-9 | CASSLVAGENEKLFF | TGTGCCAGCAGCTTAGTAGCAGGGGAGAATGAAAAACTGTTTTTT
NA | NA | TRBJ1-1 | TRBV9 | CASSRTSKATEAFF | TGTGCCAGCAGTCGGACTTCGAAGGCCACTGAAGCTTTCTTT
NA | NA | TRBJ2-5 | TRBV5-4 | CASSPPSSKETQYF | TGTGCCAGCAGCCCCCCGAGTAGCAAAGAGACCCAGTACTTC
NA | NA | TRBJ2-7 | TRBV4-1 | CASSHRTAPQPSSYEQYF | TGCGCCAGCAGCCACAGGACAGCCCCCCAACCAAGCTCCTACGAGCAGTACTTC
NA | NA | TRBJ2-5 | TRBV7-6 | CASSPLRGQETQYF | TGTGCCAGCAGCCCGCTCAGGGGCCAAGAGACCCAGTACTTC
NA | NA | TRBJ1-1 | TRBV6-1 | CASGNRATEAFF | TGTGCCAGCGGGAATCGGGCAACTGAAGCTTTCTTT
NA | TRBD2 | TRBJ2-1 | TRBV28 | CASSPGGGNEQFF | TGTGCCAGCAGCCCTGGGGGGGGGAATGAGCAGTTCTTC
NA | NA | TRBJ1-1 | TRBV5-1 | CASSFGWDTEAFF | TGCGCCAGCAGCTTTGGTTGGGACACTGAAGCTTTCTTT
NA | NA | TRBJ2-2 | TRBV11-2 | CASSLAGRNTGELFF | TGTGCCAGCAGCTTAGCAGGTAGAAACACCGGGGAGCTGTTTTTT
few | TRBD2 | TRBJ2-3 | TRBV2 | CASFISGTSGGARDTQYF | TGTGCCAGCTTCATTTCCGGGACTAGCGGGGGGGCAAGAGATACGCAGTATTTT
NA | TRBD2 | TRBJ2-7 | TRBV5-4 | CASSSRTSGRPYEQYF | TGTGCCAGCAGCTCCCGGACTAGCGGGAGACCCTACGAGCAGTACTTC
NA | TRBD1 | TRBJ1-2 | TRBV30 | CAWSQQGNYGYTF | TGTGCCTGGAGTCAACAGGGGAACTATGGCTACACCTTC
NA | NA | TRBJ1-5 | TRBV6-1 | CASSEGGGLNQPQHF | TGTGCCAGCAGTGAAGGGGGCGGGTTAAACCAGCCCCAGCATTTT
NA | NA | TRBJ1-2 | TRBV2 | CASSLDGNYGYTF | TGTGCCAGCTCCCTGGACGGGAACTATGGCTACACCTTC
NA | TRBD1 | TRBJ2-7 | TRBV4-1 | CASSPLQGALHEQYF | TGCGCCAGCAGCCCACTTCAGGGGGCTTTACACGAGCAGTACTTC
once | NA | TRBJ1-2 | TRBV9 | CASSAPEAPNYGYTF | TGTGCCAGCAGCGCCCCCGAAGCCCCTAACTATGGCTACACCTTC
NA | TRBD1 | TRBJ2-7 | TRBV7-2 | CASSFRQGPLYEQYF | TGTGCCAGCAGTTTCCGACAGGGGCCTCTCTACGAGCAGTACTTC
NA | TRBD2 | TRBJ2-7 | TRBV30 | CAWSAGAGLAGLPYEQYF | TGTGCCTGGAGTGCCGGTGCGGGACTAGCGGGCTTGCCCTACGAGCAGTACTTC
NA | TRBD1 | TRBJ1-5 | TRBV28 | CASQTGAGEPQHF | TGTGCCAGTCAAACAGGGGCCGGGGAGCCCCAGCATTTT
NA | TRBD1 | TRBJ2-2 | TRBV29-1 | CSGSIGTANTGELFF | TGCAGCGGTTCGATCGGGACAGCTAACACCGGGGAGCTGTTTTTT
NA | NA | TRBJ1-1 | TRBV9 | CASSVVGPGYTEAFF | TGTGCCAGCAGCGTAGTAGGCCCGGGGTACACTGAAGCTTTCTTT
NA | NA | TRBJ1-2 | TRBV10-1 | CASSPDPNYGYTF | TGCGCCAGCAGCCCCGACCCTAACTATGGCTACACCTTC
NA | NA | TRBJ1-5 | TRBV30 | CAWSFTAHQPQHF | TGTGCCTGGAGTTTTACCGCGCATCAGCCCCAGCATTTT
NA | NA | TRBJ1-5 | TRBV6-5 | CASSSGTQPQHF | TGTGCCAGCAGTTCGGGAACTCAGCCCCAGCATTTT